The 10 T cell receptor beta chains below were found in one sample sequenced in a study of blood T cells in healthy people across ages. The use of a sample-barcoded 5' primer and a J-beta primer mix characterized a second PCR of about 7 to 12 cycles. TCRdb reprocessed the 5' RACE reads via MiXCR and lists one record per CDR3 protein. The table shows hundreds of thousands of distinct CDR3 sequences, with nearly 60% occurring only once. Source material: blood. These receptors were collected from a young man in good health.

The rearrangement links TRBV9 to TRBJ2-1; 12 nucleotides line up with TRBD2. V lost 4 bases to trimming and J lost 6 bases; unmatched junction nucleotides: 5. The germline gives CDR1 SGDLS, CDR2 YYNGEE. This CDR3 contains 15 residues. CDR3 bases: TGTGCCAGCAGCTCTAGCGGGGGGGATACCAATGAGCAGTTCTTC. Its translation is CASSSSGGDTNEQFF.

This clonotype showed up just a few times. CDR3 nucleotides: TGTGCCACCAGCAAAGAGGGAGGGGACCAAACCTATGGCTACACCTTC. Its protein product is CATSKEGGDQTYGYTF. The rearrangement uses TRBV21-1 and TRBJ1-2. TRBV21-1 has pseudogene status. There are 16 residues in the CDR3.

The V call is TRBV2, the J call TRBJ2-1; the D gene could be TRBD1 or TRBD2 (5 bases each). The DNA end is a closer match to TRBJ2-7, so the J assignment may be wrong. Germline V gene data show CDR1 as SNHLY and CDR2 as FYNNEI. CDR3 length: 13 residues. CDR3 nucleotides: TGTGCCAGCAGTGGGGGGACGCGCAATGAGCAGTACTTC. Encoded protein: CASSGGTRNEQYF.

The chain links TRBV5-5 to TRBJ2-3, with a weak D call TRBD1 (5 bases). Germline assignment: CDR1 SGHKS and CDR2 YYEKEE (reference sequence). V lost 5 bases and J lost 6, with 16 bases in between. The CDR3 contains 14 residues. CDR3 in DNA: TGTGCCAGCAGTTTAGGCTGGGGCGCGGATACGCAGTATTTT. This codes for CASSLGWGADTQYF.

This chain uses TRBV7-8 with TRBJ2-5; possibly TRBD1 for D (5 bases). CDR3 length: 15 residues. Trimming removed 6 bases from V and 1 base from J, with 15 bases in between. CDR1 is SGHVS, CDR2 FQNEAQ, per germline. CDR3 in DNA: TGTGCCAGCAGGAACCTTCAGGGAACCCAAGAGACCCAGTACTTC. Protein product: CASRNLQGTQETQYF.

This clonotype was recorded only once. V usage is TRBV7-2 and J usage is TRBJ2-5; 7 nucleotides align to TRBD1. The CDR3 totals 15 residues. Unmatched junction bases numbered 11, after V lost 5 bases and J lost 5 bases. The germline CDR1 and CDR2 sequences are SGHTA and FQGNSA. Written as DNA, the CDR3 is TGTGCCAGCAGCCGAACAGGGGAGCTAGGGGAGACCCAGTACTTC. It translates to CASSRTGELGETQYF.

This chain joins TRBV20-1 and TRBJ2-6; no firm D call. V dropped 4 bases and J dropped 1 base, with 8 bases sitting between them. Looked up from germline, CDR1 is DFQATT and CDR2 is SNEGSKA (reference sequence). CDR3 length: 14 residues. The CDR3 DNA reads as TGCAGTGCTATCGTGCGTTCTGGGGCCAACGTCCTGACTTTC. As protein: CSAIVRSGANVLTF.

V gene TRBV10-3 combines with J gene TRBJ2-5; D might be TRBD2 (6 bases). Germline V gene sequence: CDR1 ENHRY, CDR2 SYGVKD. This CDR3 is built from 15 residues. Deletions cut 8 bases from V and 0 bases from J, with 16 bases between. The CDR3 here is CAIGVASAHQETQYF. Here the CDR3 DNA reads TGTGCCATCGGGGTCGCTAGCGCGCACCAAGAGACCCAGTACTTC.

A few counts support this clonotype. Its ends do not fully match the called genes, so a read error is possible. The genes are TRBV5-1 and TRBJ2-7; D not certain. In germline, CDR1 is SGHRS, CDR2 YFSETQ. This CDR3 comprises 14 residues. CDR3: CASSLGPSSYEQYF. The CDR3 nucleotides read TGTGCCAGCAGCTTAGGACCTAGCTCCTACGAGCAGTACTTC.

This chain uses TRBV9 with TRBJ2-1, with 10 bases lining up with TRBD1. J lost 2 bases, V lost 0 bases, and 2 bases had no gene match. Germline CDR1 SGDLS, CDR2 YYNGEE. This CDR3 comprises 16 residues. This chain's CDR3 is CASSVGTGGTYNEQFF. The CDR3 region has the DNA TGTGCCAGCAGCGTAGGGACAGGGGGAACCTACAATGAGCAGTTCTTC.